The TCR beta chain under discussion was sequenced for a study of shared clonotypes between healthy human individuals. Study-level findings and limits: Generation probabilities of non-shared clonotypes were lower (relative to those shared by all four donors).

V was shortened by 6 bases and J by 3 bases, with 9 bases between the two germline ends. This CDR3 has 12 residues. Germline V gives CDR1 SGHDN, CDR2 FVKESK. The protocol was immunoSEQ multiplex PCR, while the TCRdb copy is restricted to in-frame clones and leaves out a portion. Here the sample spans about 2.2 million clones, about 93% being singletons. The naive CD8 subset, CD45RO-negative cells positively selected for CCR7, excluded terminally differentiated effector memory CD45RA+ cells. Regarding this clone: Its target is not known.

Sequencing used naive CD8+ T cells from PBMCs. This sequence joins TRBV14 and TRBJ2-7, with D unclear. This clonotype was sampled from a young man in good health. Some clones in this sample may be carry-over from other donors' samples. The CDR3 is CASSPPDYEQYF. The CDR3 DNA reads as TGTGCCAGCAGTCCCCCTGACTACGAGCAGTACTTC.